The 24 T cell receptor beta chains reported below all come from one sample, sequenced in a study of shared clonotypes between healthy human individuals. Sequencing was performed with immunoSEQ multiplex PCR; in TCRdb, only in-frame clones are kept and a portion is missing. The sample contains 1.6 million or so clones, over 95% of which appear only once. Sample: naive CD4+ T cells sorted from blood. This sample's subset: CD45RA+ positively selected. The receptors originated from a young man in good health.

V usage is TRBV5-4 and J usage is TRBJ2-1; D is ambiguous. CDR3 length: 13 residues. Trimming cost V 2 bases and J 4 bases, with 7 bases left between them. From germline, CDR1 is SGHNT and CDR2 YYREEE (reference sequence). The CDR3 region has the DNA TGTGCCAGCAGCTTATACCAATACAATGAGCAGTTCTTC. Translating it yields CASSLYQYNEQFF.

This chain's CDR3 is CASSRIQGPPSYNEQFF. CDR3 DNA sequence: TGCGCCAGCAGTCGGATACAGGGCCCCCCCTCCTACAATGAGCAGTTCTTC. This chain connects TRBV23-1 to TRBJ2-1, with D possibly TRBD1 on 6 matching bases. TRBV23-1 qualifies as an ORF whose function is uncertain. V shed 4 bases and J shed 0 bases, with 16 bases lying between them. CDR3 size: 17 residues.

The rearrangement joins TRBV6-1 to TRBJ2-5; D ambiguous. Germline lookup yields CDR1 MNHNS and CDR2 SASEGT. The CDR3 is 12 amino acids. V was trimmed by 5 bases and J by 1 base, leaving 5 bases between them. CDR3 DNA sequence: TGTGCCAGCAGTCCTATCCAAGAGACCCAGTACTTC. Translated, it gives CASSPIQETQYF.

The V gene is TRBV19, the J gene TRBJ2-7; D possibly corresponds to TRBD1 (5 bases). Between the trimmed V and J ends, which lost 6 bases and 3 bases, there was a span of 18 bases. Germline V gene sequence: CDR1 LNHDA, CDR2 SQIVND (reference sequence). The CDR3 is 15 amino acids. CDR3 sequence: CASSPVGRVNYEQYF. DNA of the CDR3: TGTGCCAGTAGCCCCGTGGGCAGGGTGAACTACGAGCAGTACTTC.

The chain combines TRBV27 with TRBJ2-2; D gene uncertain. CDR1 MNHEY and CDR2 SMNVEV come from the germline V gene (reference sequence). The V end was cut by 6 bases, the J end by 6 bases, with 20 bases between. The CDR3 has 16 amino acids. CDR3 residues: CASSWRKLYTPGELFF. CDR3 sequence (DNA): TGTGCCAGCAGCTGGCGCAAGCTATACACCCCCGGGGAGCTGTTTTTT.

This clone occurred once. The chain recombines TRBV7-9 with TRBJ2-3, with TRBD2 matching 11 bases. The CDR3 length is 13 residues. The J segment lost 4 bases and the V segment lost 11 bases, leaving 5 bases of the junction unmatched. Germline V gene sequence: CDR1 SEHNR, CDR2 FQNEAQ (reference sequence). CDR3 DNA: TGTGCCGTTTTAGCGGGAGGGGCAGATACGCAGTATTTT. Translation gives CAVLAGGADTQYF.

This rearrangement joins TRBV7-2 to TRBJ1-5, with D unclear. CDR3 length equals 15 residues. CDR1 is SGHTA, CDR2 FQGNSA, per germline. Trimming stripped 5 bases from V and 2 bases from J, with 13 bases between. The DNA of the CDR3 is TGTGCCAGCAGCCTGGGTTGGGTTGGCAATCAGCCCCAGCATTTT. This codes for CASSLGWVGNQPQHF. Full variable domain (remainder filled in from reference TRBV7-2 and TRBJ1-5): GAGVSQSPSNKVTEKGKDVELRCDPISGHTALYWYRQSLGQGLEFLIYFQGNSAPDKSGLPSDRFSAERTGGSVSTLTIQRTQQEDSAVYLCASSLGWVGNQPQHFGDGTRLSIL.

This chain links TRBV15 with TRBJ2-3; D could derive from TRBD1 or TRBD2 (5 bases each). CDR1 LNHNV and CDR2 YYDKDF come from the germline V gene (reference sequence). The V end lost 1 base, the J end lost 1 base, and 12 bases lay between the germline ends. This CDR3 contains 16 residues. CDR3 coding DNA: TGTGCCACCAGCAGAGTCAAACGGGGCCGCACAGATACGCAGTATTTT. It codes for CATSRVKRGRTDTQYF.

This rearrangement joins TRBV5-1 to TRBJ1-4; maybe TRBD1 (5 bases). Trimming removed 4 bases from V and 0 bases from J, with 10 bases in between. Germline V gene lookup returns CDR1 SGHRS and CDR2 YFSETQ. The CDR3 extends over 15 amino acids. The CDR3 nucleotides read TGCGCCAGCAGCAGAGAGGGGCCAACTAATGAAAAACTGTTTTTT. Amino acid sequence: CASSREGPTNEKLFF.

This chain links TRBV27 with TRBJ2-1; tentatively, D is TRBD2 (6 bases). The CDR3 is made up of 15 amino acids. Trimming stripped 2 bases from V and 4 bases from J, with 12 bases between. Germline assignment: CDR1 MNHEY and CDR2 SMNVEV (reference sequence). The CDR3 nucleotides are TGTGCCAGCAGTTTAGCAACTAGCCGGTACAATGAGCAGTTCTTC. This gives the protein CASSLATSRYNEQFF.

Concerning this clone: Other nucleotide sequences in the sample specify the same CDR3. The rearrangement uses TRBV5-1 and TRBJ2-1; no firm D call. The CDR3 is 15 amino acids. Germline loops: CDR1 SGHRS, CDR2 YFSETQ. Trimming took 0 bases from V and 0 from J, leaving 7 bases between them. CDR3 amino acids: CASSLASSSYNEQFF. The DNA of the CDR3 is TGCGCCAGCAGCTTGGCCTCCAGCTCCTACAATGAGCAGTTCTTC.

The chain recombines TRBV28 with TRBJ2-7, with D maybe TRBD1 (5 bases). V lost 7 bases and J 6 bases, leaving 19 bases between the germline ends. The germline gives CDR1 MDHEN, CDR2 SYDVKM. This CDR3 has 14 amino acids. The CDR3 loop is CASIPPGRLSEQYF. In DNA, the CDR3 is TGTGCCAGCATCCCCCCAGGGCGGTTGAGCGAGCAGTACTTC.

Turning to this clone: Additional DNA sequences in this sample encode the identical CDR3. J is TRBJ2-1 and V is TRBV9, with TRBD2 matching over 9 bases. V shed 0 bases and J 4 bases; nucleotides not matched to a gene: 5. CDR1 and CDR2 from the germline V gene are SGDLS and YYNGEE. This CDR3 comprises 16 residues. CDR3 loop: CASSVGASGTYNEQFF. The CDR3 coding sequence is TGTGCCAGCAGCGTAGGGGCTAGCGGGACATACAATGAGCAGTTCTTC.

The rearrangement joins TRBV11-2 to TRBJ2-2; tentative D call: TRBD2 (6 bases). The CDR3 has 17 residues. The germline V and J ends were trimmed by 6 bases and 2 bases, with 19 bases remaining between them. In germline, CDR1 is SGHAT, CDR2 FQNNGV. The CDR3 region is CASSLSPLAINTGELFF. As DNA, the CDR3 is TGTGCCAGCAGTCTGAGCCCTCTAGCGATAAACACCGGGGAGCTGTTTTTT.

The gene calls are TRBV9 and TRBJ2-2, with D hard to call. In germline, CDR1 is SGDLS, CDR2 YYNGEE. Trimming stripped 0 bases from V and 8 bases from J, with 14 bases between. The CDR3 has 15 amino acids. DNA of the CDR3: TGTGCCAGCAGCGTAGAGAGAGTTGTCAGTGGGGAGCTGTTTTTT. Translating it yields CASSVERVVSGELFF. The whole variable domain, filled in from reference TRBV9 and TRBJ2-2, reads DSGVTQTPKHLITATGQRVTLRCSPRSGDLSVYWYQQSLDQGLQFLIQYYNGEERAKGNILERFSAQQFPDLHSELNLSSLELGDSALYFCASSVERVVSGELFFGEGSRLTVL.

The chain couples TRBV2 to TRBJ1-1, with TRBD1 identical over 7 bases. The germline V gene encodes CDR1 SNHLY and CDR2 FYNNEI. V gave up 6 bases and J gave up 5 bases; unmatched junction bases: 9. The CDR3 extends over 14 amino acids. The CDR3 bases are TGTGCCAGCAGCCTGACAGGGTGGGGAACTGAAGCTTTCTTT. Its protein product is CASSLTGWGTEAFF.

The rearrangement joins TRBV7-2 to TRBJ2-3; D may correspond to TRBD1 or TRBD2 (5 bases each). This CDR3 is 13 amino acids long. Germline lookup yields CDR1 SGHTA and CDR2 FQGNSA. The germline V and J ends were trimmed by 1 base and 4 bases, with 6 bases remaining between them. The chain's CDR3 is CASSLVGADTQYF. DNA of the CDR3: TGTGCCAGCAGCTTAGTGGGGGCAGATACGCAGTATTTT.

V is TRBV9 and J is TRBJ2-1, with D possibly matching TRBD2 (6 bases). This CDR3 is 15 amino acids long. Germline V gene sequence: CDR1 SGDLS, CDR2 YYNGEE. Trimming cost V 0 bases and J 8 bases, with 15 bases left between them. The DNA for the CDR3 is TGTGCCAGCAGCGTAGGGACTATTGATCAGGATGAGCAGTTCTTC. It yields the protein CASSVGTIDQDEQFF.

About this clone itself: The same CDR3 arises from other DNA sequences in this sample as well. V is TRBV18 and J is TRBJ2-3; D is unclear. The germline CDR1 and CDR2 sequences are KGHSH and LQKENI. Between the trimmed V and J ends, which lost 3 bases and 0 bases, there was a span of 7 bases. The CDR3 loop spans 14 amino acids. CDR3 in amino acids: CASSPRVSTDTQYF. The CDR3 DNA follows: TGTGCCAGCTCACCGAGAGTCAGCACAGATACGCAGTATTTT. Looking up the rest from reference TRBV18 and TRBJ2-3 gives the full variable domain: NAGVMQNPRHLVRRRGQEARLRCSPMKGHSHVYWYRQLPEEGLKFMVYLQKENIIDESGMPKERFSAEFPKEGPSILRIQQVVRGDSAAYFCASSPRVSTDTQYFGPGTRLTVL.

DNA of the CDR3: TGTGCCAGCAGTTTCGGACTAGCGGGAGGGGTCACAGATACGCAGTATTTT. This encodes CASSFGLAGGVTDTQYF. This chain connects TRBV27 to TRBJ2-3, with 15 bases identical to TRBD2. Losses at the gene ends were 3 bases for V and 2 bases for J; bases not matched to a gene: 3. The V gene's germline CDR1 is MNHEY and CDR2 SMNVEV (reference sequence). The CDR3 has 17 amino acids.

V gene TRBV18 combines with J gene TRBJ2-1; D is ambiguous. The CDR3 spans 13 residues. Germline loops: CDR1 KGHSH, CDR2 LQKENI. Trimming cost V 4 bases and J 0 bases, with 4 bases left between them. Here the CDR3 DNA reads TGTGCCAGCTCACAGGACTCCTACAATGAGCAGTTCTTC. It specifies CASSQDSYNEQFF. The full variable domain, with the rest looked up from reference TRBV18 and TRBJ2-1, is NAGVMQNPRHLVRRRGQEARLRCSPMKGHSHVYWYRQLPEEGLKFMVYLQKENIIDESGMPKERFSAEFPKEGPSILRIQQVVRGDSAAYFCASSQDSYNEQFFGPGTRLTVL.

In regard to this clone: Other DNA sequences from this sample encode an identical CDR3 as well. The chain has TRBV11-2 and TRBJ2-5; maybe TRBD2 (5 bases). Trimming removed 1 base from V and 1 base from J, with 7 bases in between. The CDR3 is 14 residues long. CDR1 and CDR2 from the germline V gene are SGHAT and FQNNGV. CDR3 residues: CASSLVGLQETQYF. The CDR3 DNA sequence: TGTGCCAGCAGCTTAGTCGGACTCCAAGAGACCCAGTACTTC.

On this clone: At one end, the junction sequence differs from germline, possibly due to a read error. The rearrangement links TRBV20-1 to TRBJ1-2; tentative D call: TRBD1 (6 bases). The CDR3 runs to 11 residues. The germline CDR1 and CDR2 sequences are DFQATT and SNEGSKA (reference sequence). CDR3 coding DNA: TGCAGTGCAACCGCCGAGGGGGTAGGGCCTTTC. Protein product: CSATAEGVGPF.

The V and J genes are TRBV29-1 and TRBJ1-2, with 7 positions matching TRBD1. J lost 13 bases, V lost 1 base, and 15 bases had no gene match. CDR3 length: 14 amino acids. Germline V lookup: CDR1 SQVTM, CDR2 ANQGSEA. The CDR3 protein is CSVEVRDSVSGGTF. The CDR3 DNA reads TGCAGCGTTGAAGTCCGGGACAGCGTGAGCGGGGGCACCTTC.